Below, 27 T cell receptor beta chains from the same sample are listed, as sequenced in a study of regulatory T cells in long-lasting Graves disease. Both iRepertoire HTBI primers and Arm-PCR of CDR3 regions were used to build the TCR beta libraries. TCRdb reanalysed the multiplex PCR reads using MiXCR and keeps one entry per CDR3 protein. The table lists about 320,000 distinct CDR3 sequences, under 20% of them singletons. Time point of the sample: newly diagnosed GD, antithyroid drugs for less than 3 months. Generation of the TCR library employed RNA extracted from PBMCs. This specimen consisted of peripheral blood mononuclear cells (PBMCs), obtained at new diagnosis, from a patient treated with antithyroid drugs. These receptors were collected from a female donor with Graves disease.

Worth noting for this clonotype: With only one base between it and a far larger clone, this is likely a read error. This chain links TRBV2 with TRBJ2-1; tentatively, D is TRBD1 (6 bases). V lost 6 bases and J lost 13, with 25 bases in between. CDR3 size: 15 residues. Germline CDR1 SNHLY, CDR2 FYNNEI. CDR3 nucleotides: TGTGCCAGCAGGGCCGGACAGCTTAACAGTGGCATTCAGTTCTTC. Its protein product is CASRAGQLNSGIQFF. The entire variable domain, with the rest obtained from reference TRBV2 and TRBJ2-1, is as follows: EPEVTQTPSHQVTQMGQEVILRCVPISNHLYFYWYRQILGQKVEFLVSFYNNEISEKSEIFDDQFSVERPDGSNFTLKIRSTKLEDSAMYFCASRAGQLNSGIQFFGPGTRLTVL.

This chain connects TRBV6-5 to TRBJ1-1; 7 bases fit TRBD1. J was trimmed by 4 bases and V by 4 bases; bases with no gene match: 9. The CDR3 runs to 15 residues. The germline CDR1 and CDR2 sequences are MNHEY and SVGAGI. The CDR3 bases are TGTGCCAGCAGTTTTCAAATCACAGGGGCCACTGAAGCTTTCTTT. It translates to CASSFQITGATEAFF.

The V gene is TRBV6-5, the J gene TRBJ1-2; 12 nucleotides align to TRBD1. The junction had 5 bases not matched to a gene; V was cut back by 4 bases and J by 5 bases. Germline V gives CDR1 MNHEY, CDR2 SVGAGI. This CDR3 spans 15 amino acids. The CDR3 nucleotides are TGTGCCAGCAGTTCCCCGGGACAGGGGGCTTATGGCTACACCTTC. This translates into CASSSPGQGAYGYTF.

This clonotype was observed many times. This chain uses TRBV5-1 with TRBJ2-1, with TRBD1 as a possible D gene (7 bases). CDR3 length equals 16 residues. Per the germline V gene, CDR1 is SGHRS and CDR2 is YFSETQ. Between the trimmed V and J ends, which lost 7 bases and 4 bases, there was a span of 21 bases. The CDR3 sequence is CASRLEGASEYNEQFF. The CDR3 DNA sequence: TGCGCCAGCCGTCTGGAGGGGGCTAGCGAGTACAATGAGCAGTTCTTC.

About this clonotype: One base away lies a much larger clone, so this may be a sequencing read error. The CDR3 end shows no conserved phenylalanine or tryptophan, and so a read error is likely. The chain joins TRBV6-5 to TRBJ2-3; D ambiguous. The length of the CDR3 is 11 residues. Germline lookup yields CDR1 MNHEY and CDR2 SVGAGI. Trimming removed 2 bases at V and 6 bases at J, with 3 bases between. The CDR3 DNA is TGTGCCAGCAGTTACGGGGATACGCAGTATCTT. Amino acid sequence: CASSYGDTQYL.

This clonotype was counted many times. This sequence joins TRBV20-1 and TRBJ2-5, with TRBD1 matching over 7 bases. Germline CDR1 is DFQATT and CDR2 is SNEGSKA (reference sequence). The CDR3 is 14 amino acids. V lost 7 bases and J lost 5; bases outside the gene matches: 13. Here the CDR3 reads CSGDRQGMRETQYF. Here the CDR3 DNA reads TGCAGTGGGGATCGACAGGGTATGAGGGAGACCCAGTACTTC.

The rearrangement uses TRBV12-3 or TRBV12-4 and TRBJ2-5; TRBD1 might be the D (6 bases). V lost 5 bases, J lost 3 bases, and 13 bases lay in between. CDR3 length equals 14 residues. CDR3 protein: CASSLKQGKETQYF. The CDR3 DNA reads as TGTGCCAGCAGTCTCAAACAGGGAAAAGAGACCCAGTACTTC.

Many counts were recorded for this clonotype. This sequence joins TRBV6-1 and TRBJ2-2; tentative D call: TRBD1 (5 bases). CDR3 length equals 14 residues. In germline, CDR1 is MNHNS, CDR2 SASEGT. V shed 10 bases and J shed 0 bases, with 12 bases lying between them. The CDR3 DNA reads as TGTGCCACCCTGACAGCACCGAACACCGGGGAGCTGTTTTTT. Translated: CATLTAPNTGELFF.

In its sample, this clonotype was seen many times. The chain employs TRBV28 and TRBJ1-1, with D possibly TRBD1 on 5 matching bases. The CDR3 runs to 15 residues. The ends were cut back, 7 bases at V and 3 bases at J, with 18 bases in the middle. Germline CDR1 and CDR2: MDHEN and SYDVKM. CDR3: CASIRGNVGDTEAFF. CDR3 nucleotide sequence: TGTGCCAGCATCCGGGGGAACGTCGGTGACACTGAAGCTTTCTTT.

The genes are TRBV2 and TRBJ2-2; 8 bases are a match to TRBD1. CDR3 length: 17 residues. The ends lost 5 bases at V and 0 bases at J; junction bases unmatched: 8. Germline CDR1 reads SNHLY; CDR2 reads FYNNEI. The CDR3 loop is CASSSDRGLTNTGELFF. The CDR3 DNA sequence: TGTGCCAGCAGTTCAGACAGGGGCCTTACGAACACCGGGGAGCTGTTTTTT.

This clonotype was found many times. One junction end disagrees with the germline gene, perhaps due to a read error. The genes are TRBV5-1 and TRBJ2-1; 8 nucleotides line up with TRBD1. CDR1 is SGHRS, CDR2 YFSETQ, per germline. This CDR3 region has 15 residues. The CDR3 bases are TGTGCCAGCAGTTTAGGGACAGGAGCCTACAATGAGCAGTTCTTC. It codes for CASSLGTGAYNEQFF.

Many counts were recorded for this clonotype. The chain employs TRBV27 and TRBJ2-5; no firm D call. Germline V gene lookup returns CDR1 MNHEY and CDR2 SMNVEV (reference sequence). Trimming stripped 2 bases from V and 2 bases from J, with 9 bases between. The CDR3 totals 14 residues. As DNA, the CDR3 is TGTGCCAGCAGTTTACTAGGCAGGCAAGAGACCCAGTACTTC. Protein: CASSLLGRQETQYF.

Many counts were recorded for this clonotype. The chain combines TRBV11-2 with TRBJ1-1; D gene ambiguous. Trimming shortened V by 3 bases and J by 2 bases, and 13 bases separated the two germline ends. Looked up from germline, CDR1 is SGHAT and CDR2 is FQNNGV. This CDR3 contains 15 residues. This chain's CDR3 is CASSFLSEINTEAFF. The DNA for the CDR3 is TGTGCCAGCAGCTTTCTATCAGAGATCAACACTGAAGCTTTCTTT.

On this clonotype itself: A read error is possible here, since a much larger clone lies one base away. The CDR3 sequence is CASSPGANYGNTF. The DNA of the CDR3 is TGTGCCAGCAGCCCTGGGGCGAACTATGGCAACACCTTC. V gene TRBV3-1 combines with J gene TRBJ1-2, with D maybe TRBD1 (5 bases). The CDR3 has 13 residues. From germline, CDR1 is LGHDT and CDR2 YNNKEL (reference sequence).

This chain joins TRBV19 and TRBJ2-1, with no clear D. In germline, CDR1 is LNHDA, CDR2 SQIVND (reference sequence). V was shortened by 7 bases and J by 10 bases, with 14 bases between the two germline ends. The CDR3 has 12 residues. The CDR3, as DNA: TGTGCCAGTACCGTGGGCATGGACGAGCAGTTCTTC. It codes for CASTVGMDEQFF.

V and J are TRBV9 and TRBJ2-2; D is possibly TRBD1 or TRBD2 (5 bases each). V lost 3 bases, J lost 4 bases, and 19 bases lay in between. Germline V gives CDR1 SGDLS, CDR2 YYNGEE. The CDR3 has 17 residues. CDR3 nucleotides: TGTGCCAGCAGCGCAGGACTGCGTATGGGGCTCACCGGGGAGCTGTTTTTT. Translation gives CASSAGLRMGLTGELFF.

The CDR3 spells CASSLSVAEQFF. CDR3 nucleotide sequence: TGTGCCAGCAGTCTCTCCGTGGCTGAGCAGTTCTTC. The J gene is TRBJ2-1, the V gene TRBV12-3 or TRBV12-4; D is unresolved. Trimming took off 5 bases at V and 9 bases at J, with 11 bases between the two ends. The CDR3 extends over 12 amino acids.

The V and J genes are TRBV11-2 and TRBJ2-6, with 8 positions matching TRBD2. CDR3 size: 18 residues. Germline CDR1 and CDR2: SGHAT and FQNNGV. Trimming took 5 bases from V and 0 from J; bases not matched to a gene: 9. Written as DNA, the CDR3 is TGTGCCAGCAGCCCCGGACTAGCTGCTAACTCTGGGGCCAACGTCCTGACTTTC. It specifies CASSPGLAANSGANVLTF.

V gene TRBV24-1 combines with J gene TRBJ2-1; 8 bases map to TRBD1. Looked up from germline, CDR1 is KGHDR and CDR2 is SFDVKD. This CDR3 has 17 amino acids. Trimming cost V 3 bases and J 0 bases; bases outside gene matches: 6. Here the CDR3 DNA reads TGTGCCACCAGTGATGAGGACAGGGACGTCTCCTACAATGAGCAGTTCTTC. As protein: CATSDEDRDVSYNEQFF.

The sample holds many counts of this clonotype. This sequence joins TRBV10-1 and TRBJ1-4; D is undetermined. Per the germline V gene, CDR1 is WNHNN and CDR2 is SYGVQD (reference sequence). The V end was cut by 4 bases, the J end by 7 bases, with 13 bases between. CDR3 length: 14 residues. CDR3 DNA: TGCGCCAGCAGTGCGACTCCGAGGGCTGAAAAACTGTTTTTT. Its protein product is CASSATPRAEKLFF.

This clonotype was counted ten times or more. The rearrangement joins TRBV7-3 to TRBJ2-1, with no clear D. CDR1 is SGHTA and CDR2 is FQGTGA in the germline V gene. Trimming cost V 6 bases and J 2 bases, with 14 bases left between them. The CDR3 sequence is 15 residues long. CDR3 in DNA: TGTGCCAGCAGGTCCCGTGCCCCCCCCTACAATGAGCAGTTCTTC. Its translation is CASRSRAPPYNEQFF.

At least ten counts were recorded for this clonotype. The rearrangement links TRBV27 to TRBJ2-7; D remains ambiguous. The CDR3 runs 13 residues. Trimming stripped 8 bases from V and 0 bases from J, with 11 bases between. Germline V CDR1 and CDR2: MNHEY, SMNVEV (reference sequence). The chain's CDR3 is CASRASSSYEQYF. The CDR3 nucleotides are TGTGCCAGCCGGGCTAGTAGCTCCTACGAGCAGTACTTC.

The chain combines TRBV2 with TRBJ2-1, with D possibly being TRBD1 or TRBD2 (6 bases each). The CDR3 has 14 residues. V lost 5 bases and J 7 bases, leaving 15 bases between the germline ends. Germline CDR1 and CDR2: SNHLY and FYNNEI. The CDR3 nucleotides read TGTGCCAGCAGTCTGACTAGGGGGACGAATGAGCAGTTCTTC. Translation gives CASSLTRGTNEQFF.

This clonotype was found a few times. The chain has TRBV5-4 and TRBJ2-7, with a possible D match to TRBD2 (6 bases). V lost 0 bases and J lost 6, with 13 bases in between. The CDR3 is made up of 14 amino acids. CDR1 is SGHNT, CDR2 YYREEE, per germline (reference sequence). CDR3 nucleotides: TGTGCCAGCAGCTTGGCCCGGGGGAGCGGCGAGCAGTACTTC. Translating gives CASSLARGSGEQYF.

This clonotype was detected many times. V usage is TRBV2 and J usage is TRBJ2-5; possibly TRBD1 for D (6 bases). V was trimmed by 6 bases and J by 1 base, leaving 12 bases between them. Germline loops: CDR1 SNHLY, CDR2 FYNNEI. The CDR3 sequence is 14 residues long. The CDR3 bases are TGTGCCAGCAGAATGGACAGTTCCCAAGAGACCCAGTACTTC. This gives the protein CASRMDSSQETQYF.

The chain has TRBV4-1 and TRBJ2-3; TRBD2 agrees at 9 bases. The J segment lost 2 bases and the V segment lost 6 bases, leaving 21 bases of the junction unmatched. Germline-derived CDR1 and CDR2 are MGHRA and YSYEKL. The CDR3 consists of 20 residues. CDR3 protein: CASSFRAAKIAGDHTDTQYF. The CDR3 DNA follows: TGCGCCAGCAGTTTCCGGGCAGCCAAGATAGCGGGAGACCACACAGATACGCAGTATTTT.

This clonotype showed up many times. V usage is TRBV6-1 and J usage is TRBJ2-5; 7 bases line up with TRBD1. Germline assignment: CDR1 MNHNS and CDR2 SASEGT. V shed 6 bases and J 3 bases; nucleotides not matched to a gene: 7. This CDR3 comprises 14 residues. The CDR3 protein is CASSHGTVKETQYF. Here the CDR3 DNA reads TGTGCCAGCAGCCACGGGACAGTCAAAGAGACCCAGTACTTC.